These 20 T cell receptor beta chains were all obtained from the same sample, sequenced in a study of cytomegalovirus exposure and HLA in healthy donors. PCR employed 60 Vbeta and 13 Jbeta primers. Measured with immunoSEQ multiplex PCR; TCRdb has only the in-frame clones, and not every one. This sample has some 200,000 clones, with about 85% found just once. Sequenced input: PBMCs. The receptors shown here come from a man between 50 and 59 years old in good health and CMV-seronegative.

The rearrangement joins TRBV14 to TRBJ2-4; perhaps TRBD2 as D (5 bases). With 4 bases removed from V and 16 bases from J, the gap between germline ends came to 20 bases. The CDR3 contains 13 residues. Germline V gene sequence: CDR1 SGHDN, CDR2 FVKESK. The CDR3 DNA reads as TGTGCCAGCAGCCCCAGTCCCGGACTTCCCCAATACTTC. Translation gives CASSPSPGLPQYF.

The chain carries TRBV18 and TRBJ1-2; D may be TRBD1 (5 bases). Per germline, CDR1 KGHSH and CDR2 LQKENI. The V end lost 0 bases, the J end lost 2 bases, and 13 bases lay between the germline ends. The CDR3 totals 16 residues. CDR3: CASSPPADTKNYGYTF. The DNA for the CDR3 is TGTGCCAGCTCACCACCGGCGGACACAAAAAACTATGGCTACACCTTC.

The sample holds a few counts of this clone. The chain joins TRBV5-6 to TRBJ1-1; 9 bases map to TRBD1. This CDR3 is 14 amino acids long. After removal of 4 bases from V and 1 base from J, the junction contained 2 bases not matched to a gene. The germline V gene encodes CDR1 SGHDT and CDR2 YYEEEE. CDR3 in DNA: TGTGCCAGCAGCAAGACAGGGGGGAACACTGAAGCTTTCTTT. Translation gives CASSKTGGNTEAFF. The full variable domain, with the rest looked up from reference TRBV5-6 and TRBJ1-1, is DAGVTQSPTHLIKTRGQQVTLRCSPKSGHDTVSWYQQALGQGPQFIFQYYEEEERQRGNFPDRFSGHQFPNYSSELNVNALLLGDSALYLCASSKTGGNTEAFFGQGTRLTVV.

This chain connects TRBV11-2 to TRBJ2-2, with a possible D match to TRBD1 (5 bases). The CDR3 contains 18 residues. V was trimmed by 1 base and J by 3 bases, leaving 18 bases between them. Looked up from germline, CDR1 is SGHAT and CDR2 is FQNNGV. The CDR3 here is CASSLGIWGADDTGELFF. The CDR3 nucleotides read TGTGCCAGCAGCTTAGGTATTTGGGGCGCTGATGACACCGGGGAGCTGTTTTTT. The full variable domain, completed using reference TRBV11-2 and TRBJ2-2, is EAGVAQSPRYKIIEKRQSVAFWCNPISGHATLYWYQQILGQGPKLLIQFQNNGVVDDSQLPKDRFSAERLKGVDSTLKIQPAKLEDSAVYLCASSLGIWGADDTGELFFGEGSRLTVL.

This rearrangement joins TRBV5-6 to TRBJ2-1, with D tentatively TRBD2 (5 bases). Trimming removed 0 bases from V and 9 bases from J, with 7 bases in between. The CDR3 has 12 residues. Germline V gene lookup returns CDR1 SGHDT and CDR2 YYEEEE. CDR3 loop: CASSLEGVEQFF. The CDR3, as DNA: TGTGCCAGCAGCTTGGAGGGAGTTGAGCAGTTCTTC. Full variable domain (missing parts from reference TRBV5-6 and TRBJ2-1): DAGVTQSPTHLIKTRGQQVTLRCSPKSGHDTVSWYQQALGQGPQFIFQYYEEEERQRGNFPDRFSGHQFPNYSSELNVNALLLGDSALYLCASSLEGVEQFFGPGTRLTVL.

J is TRBJ2-3 and V is TRBV5-4, with D possibly being TRBD2 (7 bases). Germline CDR1 reads SGHNT; CDR2 reads YYREEE (reference sequence). CDR3 length: 16 residues. Trimming stripped 5 bases from V and 2 bases from J, with 18 bases between. The CDR3 loop is CASSHTGRGYTDTQYF. CDR3 sequence (DNA): TGTGCCAGCAGTCATACAGGGAGGGGATACACAGATACGCAGTATTTT.

The V call is TRBV29-1, the J call TRBJ1-1; D perhaps matches TRBD1 (5 bases). Looked up from germline, CDR1 is SQVTM and CDR2 is ANQGSEA. The V gene lost 6 bases and the J gene lost 1 base, with 15 bases spanning the gap. This CDR3 is 14 amino acids long. The CDR3: CSVTEWTSNTEAFF. CDR3 DNA sequence: TGCAGCGTGACAGAATGGACCTCGAACACTGAAGCTTTCTTT.

The chain joins TRBV29-1 to TRBJ2-3; 10 positions match TRBD2. Trimming removed 2 bases from V and 4 bases from J; junction bases left unmatched: 9. This CDR3 spans 16 amino acids. The germline V gene encodes CDR1 SQVTM and CDR2 ANQGSEA. The CDR3: CSVELPGTSVPDTQYF. The CDR3 DNA sequence: TGCAGCGTTGAACTTCCCGGGACTAGCGTACCAGATACGCAGTATTTT.

The V gene is TRBV7-2, the J gene TRBJ2-1; D gene unclear. CDR3 length equals 15 residues. The ends were cut back, 0 bases at V and 1 base at J, with 7 bases in the middle. Germline V lookup: CDR1 SGHTA, CDR2 FQGNSA. In DNA form, the CDR3 reads TGTGCCAGCAGCTTAGCTCCTAATTCCTACAATGAGCAGTTCTTC. It encodes CASSLAPNSYNEQFF. Full variable domain (remainder filled in from reference TRBV7-2 and TRBJ2-1): GAGVSQSPSNKVTEKGKDVELRCDPISGHTALYWYRQSLGQGLEFLIYFQGNSAPDKSGLPSDRFSAERTGGSVSTLTIQRTQQEDSAVYLCASSLAPNSYNEQFFGPGTRLTVL.

This chain joins TRBV11-3 and TRBJ2-7; D is unclear. This CDR3 is 12 amino acids long. CDR1 and CDR2 (germline): SGHNT, YENEEA. V dropped 0 bases and J dropped 5 bases, with 5 bases sitting between them. The DNA of the CDR3 is TGTGCCAGCAGCTTAGATGGAGACGAGCAGTACTTC. Protein sequence: CASSLDGDEQYF.

V is TRBV5-1 and J is TRBJ2-7; the D gene is possibly TRBD1 (6 bases). V was pared by 0 bases and J by 0 bases, with 10 bases between. CDR3 length: 15 amino acids. CDR1 and CDR2 (germline): SGHRS, YFSETQ. The CDR3 loop is CASSLDGDNSYEQYF. Written as DNA, the CDR3 is TGCGCCAGCAGCTTGGATGGGGACAACTCCTACGAGCAGTACTTC.

This clone came up once. This chain's CDR3 is CASSFRENTEAFF. In DNA form, the CDR3 reads TGTGCCAGCAGCTTCCGGGAGAACACTGAAGCTTTCTTT. V usage is TRBV11-2 and J usage is TRBJ1-1; D is unclear. Germline assignment: CDR1 SGHAT and CDR2 FQNNGV. CDR3 size: 13 residues. V was pared by 3 bases and J by 1 base, with 6 bases between.

The chain uses TRBV7-2 and TRBJ2-1; D might be TRBD2 (7 bases). V dropped 1 base and J dropped 4 bases, with 14 bases sitting between them. CDR1 SGHTA and CDR2 FQGNSA come from the germline V gene. The CDR3 loop spans 16 amino acids. CDR3 DNA sequence: TGTGCCAGCAGCTTAGGAGGGGGGGGCACTTACAATGAGCAGTTCTTC. Translated: CASSLGGGGTYNEQFF.

The rearrangement uses TRBV4-1 and TRBJ1-5; no definite D call. Trimming pared 3 bases from V and 3 bases from J, leaving 6 bases between. This CDR3 has 13 amino acids. Germline V gives CDR1 MGHRA, CDR2 YSYEKL. CDR3 sequence: CASSQRFNQPQHF. In DNA, the CDR3 is TGCGCCAGCAGCCAGAGATTCAATCAGCCCCAGCATTTT.

CDR3 DNA sequence: TGTGCCAGCTCACCATGGAAGGGGATACGGACAGGCTACACCTTC. It encodes CASSPWKGIRTGYTF. This chain uses TRBV18 with TRBJ1-2; D possibly corresponds to TRBD1 (5 bases). Germline loops: CDR1 KGHSH, CDR2 LQKENI. CDR3 size: 15 residues. V lost 2 bases and J lost 8, with 18 bases in between.

V usage is TRBV7-6 and J usage is TRBJ2-5; 8 nucleotides agree with TRBD1. Germline values: CDR1 SGHVS, CDR2 FNYEAQ. The CDR3 has 14 residues. Losses at the gene ends were 5 bases for V and 4 bases for J; bases not matched to a gene: 6. The CDR3 DNA follows: TGTGCCAGCAGCCTGACAGGGGCAGGAGAGACCCAGTACTTC. Residues: CASSLTGAGETQYF.

This rearrangement joins TRBV7-9 to TRBJ1-6, with a weak D call TRBD1 (6 bases). Germline V gives CDR1 SEHNR, CDR2 FQNEAQ (reference sequence). Deletions cut 1 base from V and 14 bases from J, with 12 bases between. The CDR3 contains 13 residues. The CDR3 nucleotides are TGTGCCAGCAGCTTAGAGCAGGGGCGGACCCTCCACTTT. The encoded protein is CASSLEQGRTLHF.

The chain carries TRBV18 and TRBJ1-1, with D unclear. V was clipped by 6 bases and J by 0 bases, with 14 bases between them. Germline CDR1 is KGHSH and CDR2 is LQKENI. This CDR3 has 15 amino acids. The CDR3 loop is CASSYLGVMNTEAFF. The CDR3 bases are TGTGCCAGCTCGTACCTCGGGGTGATGAACACTGAAGCTTTCTTT.

This clone has a single count. The CDR3 DNA reads TGTGCCAGCAGCTTAGGAGGGGAGGGATACGAGCAGTACTTC. Its protein is CASSLGGEGYEQYF. The chain is built from TRBV13 and TRBJ2-7, with 7 bases that match TRBD2. Germline values: CDR1 PRHDT, CDR2 FYEKMQ (reference sequence). Germline trimming cut 0 bases from V and 4 bases from J; bases unmatched to any gene: 3. This CDR3 has 14 residues.

This clone was recorded once. The chain links TRBV7-8 to TRBJ1-3, with D possibly TRBD1 on 6 matching bases. Looked up from germline, CDR1 is SGHVS and CDR2 is FQNEAQ. The V gene lost 5 bases and the J gene lost 4 bases, with 12 bases spanning the gap. The CDR3 covers 14 residues. Here the CDR3 reads CASSPTGPGNTIYF. The CDR3 coding sequence is TGTGCCAGCAGCCCTACAGGGCCAGGAAACACCATATATTTT.